Listed here is a single T cell receptor (beta chain). Using immunoSEQ multiplex PCR, the repertoire was profiled, and TCRdb retains in-frame clones only, with some absent. The repertoire holds approximately 250,000 clones, with roughly 86% as singletons. This sample is drawn from a study of blood T cell repertoires in COVID-19. Background on the study: From the United States, Italy and Spain came samples of acute and convalescent COVID-19. The analysed material was cDNA or gDNA that came from T cells, B-cell-depleted T cells, or PBMCs.

A Seattle source enrolled patients during active infection and followed them longitudinally. The CDR3 has 13 amino acids. The V gene lost 5 bases and the J gene lost 5 bases, with 12 bases spanning the gap. Germline V gene sequence: CDR1 MNHEY, CDR2 SVGAGI. This rearrangement joins TRBV6-5 to TRBJ1-2; D is ambiguous. The origin of this receptor is a woman older than 75 with COVID-19, enrolled during active disease. Sequencing was done on a sample of peripheral blood. CDR3 nucleotides: TGTGCCAGCAGTCCTCCCGCGAGTTATGGCTACACCTTC. It translates to CASSPPASYGYTF.